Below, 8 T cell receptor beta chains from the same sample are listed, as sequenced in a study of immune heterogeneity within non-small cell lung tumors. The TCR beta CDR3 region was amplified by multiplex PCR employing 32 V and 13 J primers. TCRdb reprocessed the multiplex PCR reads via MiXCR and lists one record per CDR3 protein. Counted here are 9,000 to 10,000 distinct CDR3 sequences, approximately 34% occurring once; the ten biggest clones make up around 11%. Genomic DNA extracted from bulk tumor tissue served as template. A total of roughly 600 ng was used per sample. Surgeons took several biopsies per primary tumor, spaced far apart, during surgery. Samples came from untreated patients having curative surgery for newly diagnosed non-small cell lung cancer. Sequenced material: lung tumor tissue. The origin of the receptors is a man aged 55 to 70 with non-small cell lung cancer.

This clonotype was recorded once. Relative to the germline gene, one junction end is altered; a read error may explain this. The CDR3 loop is CANSQAEKRSGANVLTF. The DNA of the CDR3 is TGTGCCAACAGCCAAGCAGAGAAACGCTCTGGGGCCAACGTCCTGACTTTC. J is TRBJ2-6 and V is TRBV3-1; unclear D gene. Germline V gives CDR1 LGHDT, CDR2 YNNKEL (reference sequence). The CDR3 is 17 amino acids.

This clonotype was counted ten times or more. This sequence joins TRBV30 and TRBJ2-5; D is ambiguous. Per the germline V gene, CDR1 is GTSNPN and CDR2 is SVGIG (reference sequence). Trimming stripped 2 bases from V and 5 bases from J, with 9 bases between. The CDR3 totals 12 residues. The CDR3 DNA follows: TGTGCCTGGAGTTCGCGGCGGGAGACCCAGTACTTC. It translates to CAWSSRRETQYF. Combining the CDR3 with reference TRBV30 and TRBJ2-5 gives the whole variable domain SQTIHQWPATLVQPVGSPLSLECTVEGTSNPNLYWYRQAAGRGLQLLFYSVGIGQISSEVPQNLSASRPQDRQFILSSKKLLLSDSGFYLCAWSSRRETQYFGPGTRLLVL.

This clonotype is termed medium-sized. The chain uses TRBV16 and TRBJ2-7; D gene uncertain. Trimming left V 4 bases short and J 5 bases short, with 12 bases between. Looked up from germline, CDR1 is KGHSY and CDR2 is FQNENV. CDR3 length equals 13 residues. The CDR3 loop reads CASSPSPVNEQYF. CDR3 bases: TGTGCCAGCAGCCCCTCACCGGTCAACGAGCAGTACTTC.

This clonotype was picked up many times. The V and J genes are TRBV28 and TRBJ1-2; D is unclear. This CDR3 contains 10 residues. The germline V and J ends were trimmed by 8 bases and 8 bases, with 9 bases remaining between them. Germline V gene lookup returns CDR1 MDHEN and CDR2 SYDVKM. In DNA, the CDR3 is TGTGCCAGCGGAGTTGGCGGCTACACCTTC. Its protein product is CASGVGGYTF.

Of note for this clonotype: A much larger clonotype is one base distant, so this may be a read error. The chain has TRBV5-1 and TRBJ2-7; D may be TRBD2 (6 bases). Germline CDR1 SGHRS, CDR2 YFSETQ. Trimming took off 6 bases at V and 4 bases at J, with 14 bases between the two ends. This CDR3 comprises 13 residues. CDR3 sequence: CASNPLAKYEQYF. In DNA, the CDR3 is TGCGCCAGCAACCCCCTAGCGAAATACGAGCAGTACTTC. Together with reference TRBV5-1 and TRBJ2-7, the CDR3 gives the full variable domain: KAGVTQTPRYLIKTRGQQVTLSCSPISGHRSVSWYQQTPGQGLQFLFEYFSETQRNKGNFPGRFSGRQFSNSRSEMNVSTLELGDSALYLCASNPLAKYEQYFGPGTRLTVT.

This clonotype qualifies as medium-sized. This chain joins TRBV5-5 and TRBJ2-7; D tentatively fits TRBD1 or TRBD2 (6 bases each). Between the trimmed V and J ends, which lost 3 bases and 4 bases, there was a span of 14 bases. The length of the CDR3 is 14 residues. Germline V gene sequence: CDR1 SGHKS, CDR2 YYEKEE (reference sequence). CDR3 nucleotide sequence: TGTGCCAGCAGCTGGCGGGACACCGCTTACGAGCAGTACTTC. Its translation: CASSWRDTAYEQYF.

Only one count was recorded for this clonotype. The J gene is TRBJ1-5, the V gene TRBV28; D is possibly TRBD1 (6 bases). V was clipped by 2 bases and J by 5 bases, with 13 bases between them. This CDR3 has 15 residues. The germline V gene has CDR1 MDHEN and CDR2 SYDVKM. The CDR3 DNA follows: TGTGCCAGCAGTTTAATTGGGGGGCAGGATCAGCCCCAGCATTTT. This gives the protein CASSLIGGQDQPQHF.

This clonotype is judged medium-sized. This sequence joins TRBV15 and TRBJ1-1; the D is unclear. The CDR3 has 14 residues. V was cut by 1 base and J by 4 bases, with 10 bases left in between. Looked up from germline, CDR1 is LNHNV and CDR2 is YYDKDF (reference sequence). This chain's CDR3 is CATSRGRGGTEAFF. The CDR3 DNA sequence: TGTGCCACCAGCAGAGGACGGGGAGGCACTGAAGCTTTCTTT.